The text below deals with one TCR beta chain. Assay: immunoSEQ multiplex PCR; the TCRdb copy retains only in-frame clones and omits some. The sample consists of about 150,000 clones, over 75% of them appearing once. The data belong to a study of blood T cell repertoires in COVID-19. Study as a whole: PBMCs, B-cell-depleted T cells, or T cells provided the cDNA or gDNA that made up the material.

V lost 4 bases and J lost 0, with 4 bases in between. CDR1 is LNHDA, CDR2 SQIVND, per germline (reference sequence). The CDR3 has 13 residues. The gene calls are TRBV19 and TRBJ1-3; D gene unclear. Sequencing was carried out using peripheral blood. This clonotype was sampled from a human donor in a cohort sampled during active COVID-19. The CDR3 DNA reads as TGTGCCAGTAGTACATTCTCTGGAAACACCATATATTTT. Amino acids: CASSTFSGNTIYF. The whole variable domain, remainder taken from reference TRBV19 and TRBJ1-3, is DGGITQSPKYLFRKEGQNVTLSCEQNLNHDAMYWYRQDPGQGLRLIYYSQIVNDFQKGDIAEGYSVSREKKESFPLTVTSAQKNPTAFYLCASSTFSGNTIYFGEGSWLTVV.